The T cell receptor (beta chain) described here comes from a study of shared T cell receptors in the human thymus. The repertoire was sequenced with immunoSEQ multiplex PCR; TCRdb's copy has only in-frame clones and lacks some. This repertoire shows about 660,000 clones, over 75% found once; its top ten account for 0.0095% to 0.013%. The CDR3 spans 15 residues. The germline V gene has CDR1 LGHNA and CDR2 YSLEER. Between the trimmed V and J ends, which lost 1 base and 4 bases, there was a span of 13 bases. This clone has a handful of counts. The data also belong to a second study, concerning human thymus T cells. From that second work: From resections taken during corrective heart surgery, the thymus tissue was obtained. Thymic TCR repertoires of unrelated people reportedly overlapped highly.

The chain employs TRBV4-3 and TRBJ1-2, with TRBD1 as a possible D gene (5 bases). This receptor was identified in a boy under three years old with a congenital heart defect. Input material: thymocytes. CDR3 loop: CASSQVRRVGYGYTF. The CDR3 bases are TGCGCCAGCAGCCAAGTCCGCAGGGTCGGCTATGGCTACACCTTC.